This TCR beta chain appears in the sequencing data of a study of T cell clonality in common variable immunodeficiency (dated by TCRdb to between 2014 and 2017). What the work shows at the level of the full study, not this receptor alone: Fewer deletions and N-nucleotide insertions were reportedly observed in CVID TCRbeta sequences, and highly modified clones with 13 or more V deletions were reportedly absent from CVID TCRbeta sequences. Correlations of repertoire features with clinical complications were constrained by heterogeneity among patients within the CVID cohort. Although equal DNA input was used, an average of about 87,000 unique sequences per sample was obtained for controls, compared with approximately 31,000 for CVID samples. CVID subjects shared fewer TCRbeta clones with each other than healthy controls did (p < 0.0001). The authors noted that sequencing repertoires of T cell subpopulations would be needed to clarify what caused the increased clonality in CVID. Increased TCRbeta clonality was found in CVID subjects compared with healthy controls (t-test p = 0.018), with the increase being most characteristic of about a third of subjects.

CDR1 LNHDA and CDR2 SQIVND are derived from the germline V gene (reference sequence). Its CDR3 holds 15 amino acids, cysteine through phenylalanine. The CDR3 was read in part: 36 bases, with the frame set at base 1. The germline V end is reduced by 6 bases and the J end by 3 bases; junction bases left unmatched: 4. CVID samples and control samples contributed equivalent amounts of genomic DNA as sequencing input. For every sample, a 60 bp segment covering the rearranged TCRbeta CDR3 region was amplified and then sequenced. The immunoSEQ assay, a bias-corrected multiplex PCR combined with high-throughput sequencing, was used for TCRbeta amplification. The paper's data handling went like this. Every unique nucleotide sequence was considered a clone and was annotated with V, D and J genes, copy number and frequency. Sequences were labeled productive if in frame, and non-productive if out of frame or containing stop codons. As previously described, Shannon's entropy was used to calculate clonality. The predicted amino acid sequences of productive clones were used to derive mean CDR3 Kyte-Doolittle hydropathy. Hierarchical clustering of scaled V gene usage was performed with the R hclust function using Manhattan distance and complete linkage. Clone sharing by CDR3 amino acid sequence was assessed by resampling 12 repertoires per group over 100 rounds. The repertoires were screened for approximately 72 published EBV-specific TCRbeta sequences and around 250 published CMV-specific TCRbeta sequences. Analysis left out two CVID samples that produced under 10,000 sequences, so fewer than 55 CVID repertoires remained. This immuneACCESS table, as held by TCRdb, lists in-frame sequences with V and J called but not all clones. Of the missing ones, under half trace to an unresolved V gene in checked studies; the others have no known cause. For V, J and clone size, that table is used; D and trimming come from the DNA. For this sample, tens of thousands of clones appear and none is a singleton. The ten largest clones represent approximately 0.71% of the sample.

Both CVID patients and healthy controls were predominantly of Caucasian heritage. Heparinized peripheral whole blood samples of roughly 5 to 8.5 ml were collected from each donor. Genomic DNA from adults with common variable immune deficiency (CVID) and from healthy adult controls was the source for sequencing TCRbeta CDR3 repertoires. There were around 22 healthy adult volunteers in the control group (approximately 12 female and 10 or so male), ranging in age from about 23 to 70 years, with a mean age of almost 35. To isolate peripheral blood mononuclear cells, diluted blood was subjected to density centrifugation over Hypaque 1077 or Ficoll-Paque. Genomic DNA was obtained from unsorted mononuclear cells through either Qiagen column purification or a centrifugation-based method. This clone occurred many times. Its antigen is unknown. The read terminates 3 residues before the CDR3 end, so the remaining end is supplied by the germline J gene.

The sequencing sample was made of peripheral blood mononuclear cells. This sequence uses TRBV19 and TRBJ2-2, with TRBD2 matching 10 junction bases. This clonotype was obtained from a person between 18 and 69 years old in good health. The covered CDR3 bases are TGTGCCAGTAGGCCGCTAGCGGGGGACACCGGGGAG. It encodes CASRPLAGDTGE. The CDR3 in full is CASRPLAGDTGELFF.